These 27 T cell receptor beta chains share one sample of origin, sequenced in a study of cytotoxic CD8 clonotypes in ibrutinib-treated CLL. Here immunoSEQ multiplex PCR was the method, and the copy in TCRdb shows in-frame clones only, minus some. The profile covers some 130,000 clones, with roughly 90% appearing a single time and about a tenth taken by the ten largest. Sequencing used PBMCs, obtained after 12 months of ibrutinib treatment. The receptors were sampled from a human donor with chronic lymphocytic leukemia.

The CDR3 region is CASSEHANTEAFF. The CDR3 DNA sequence: TGTGCCAGCAGCGAACACGCGAACACTGAAGCTTTCTTT. This sequence joins TRBV9 and TRBJ1-1; the D is unclear. CDR1 and CDR2 from the germline V gene are SGDLS and YYNGEE. Trimming removed 3 bases at V and 1 base at J, with 7 bases between. The CDR3 contains 13 residues.

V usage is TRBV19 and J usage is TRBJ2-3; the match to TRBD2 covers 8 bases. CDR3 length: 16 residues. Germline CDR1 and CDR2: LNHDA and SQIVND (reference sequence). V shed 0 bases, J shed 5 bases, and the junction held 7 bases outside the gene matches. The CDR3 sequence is CASSIDPQRERDTQYF. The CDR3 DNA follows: TGTGCCAGTAGTATAGATCCCCAGCGGGAGCGAGATACGCAGTATTTT.

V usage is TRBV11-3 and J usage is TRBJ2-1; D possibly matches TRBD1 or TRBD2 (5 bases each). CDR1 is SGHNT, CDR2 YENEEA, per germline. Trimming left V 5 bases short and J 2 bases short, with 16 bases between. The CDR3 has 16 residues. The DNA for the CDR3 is TGTGCCAGCAGCAGAGGGACCCCGGGAACCTACAATGAGCAGTTCTTC. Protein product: CASSRGTPGTYNEQFF.

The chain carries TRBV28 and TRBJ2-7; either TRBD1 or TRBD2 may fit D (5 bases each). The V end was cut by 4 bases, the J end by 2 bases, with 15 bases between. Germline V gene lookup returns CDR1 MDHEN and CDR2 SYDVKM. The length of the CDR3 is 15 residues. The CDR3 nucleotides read TGTGCCAGCAGTTCTCCCGGGACGGTGGCCTACGAGCAGTACTTC. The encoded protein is CASSSPGTVAYEQYF. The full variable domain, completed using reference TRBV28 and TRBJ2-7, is DVKVTQSSRYLVKRTGEKVFLECVQDMDHENMFWYRQDPGLGLRLIYFSYDVKMKEKGDIPEGYSVSREKKERFSLILESASTNQTSMYLCASSSPGTVAYEQYFGPGTRLTVT.

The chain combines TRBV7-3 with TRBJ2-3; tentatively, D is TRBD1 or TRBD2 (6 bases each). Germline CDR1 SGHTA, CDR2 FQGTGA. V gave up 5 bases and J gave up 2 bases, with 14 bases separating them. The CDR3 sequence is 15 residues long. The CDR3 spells CASSPGGSTTDTQYF. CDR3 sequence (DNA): TGTGCCAGCAGCCCCGGGGGCAGCACCACAGATACGCAGTATTTT. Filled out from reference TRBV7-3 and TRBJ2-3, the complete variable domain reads GAGVSQTPSNKVTEKGKYVELRCDPISGHTALYWYRQSLGQGPEFLIYFQGTGAADDSGLPNDRFFAVRPEGSVSTLKIQRTERGDSAVYLCASSPGGSTTDTQYFGPGTRLTVL.

This chain's CDR3 is CASSMTSGQETQYF. The CDR3 bases are TGTGCCAGCAGTATGACTAGCGGACAAGAGACCCAGTACTTC. J is TRBJ2-5 and V is TRBV2; TRBD2 agrees at 9 bases. Germline V gene sequence: CDR1 SNHLY, CDR2 FYNNEI. V dropped 5 bases and J dropped 2; count of bases not matched to a gene: 3. This CDR3 is 14 amino acids long.

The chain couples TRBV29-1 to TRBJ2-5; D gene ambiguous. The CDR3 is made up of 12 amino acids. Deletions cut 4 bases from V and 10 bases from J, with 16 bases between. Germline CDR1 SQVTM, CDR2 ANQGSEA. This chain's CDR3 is CSVVKGGKNQYF. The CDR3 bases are TGCAGCGTTGTGAAGGGTGGGAAAAACCAGTACTTC. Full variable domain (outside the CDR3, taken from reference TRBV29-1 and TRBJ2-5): SAVISQKPSRDICQRGTSLTIQCQVDSQVTMMFWYRQQPGQSLTLIATANQGSEATYESGFVIDKFPISRPNLTFSTLTVSNMSPEDSSIYLCSVVKGGKNQYFGPGTRLLVL.

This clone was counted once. The CDR3 protein is CAWSGILARGPDTQYF. Written as DNA, the CDR3 is TGTGCCTGGAGTGGAATACTAGCGCGGGGGCCAGATACGCAGTATTTT. The V call is TRBV30, the J call TRBJ2-3; maybe TRBD2 (7 bases). Germline CDR1 reads GTSNPN; CDR2 reads SVGIG (reference sequence). The CDR3 runs 16 residues. The V gene lost 1 base and the J gene lost 4 bases, with 18 bases spanning the gap.

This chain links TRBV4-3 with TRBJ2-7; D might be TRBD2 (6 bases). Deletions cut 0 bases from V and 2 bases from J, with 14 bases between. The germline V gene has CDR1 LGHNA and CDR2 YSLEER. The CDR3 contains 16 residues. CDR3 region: CASSQDWRGTPYEQYF. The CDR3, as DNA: TGCGCCAGCAGCCAAGATTGGAGGGGCACTCCCTACGAGCAGTACTTC.

The DNA of the CDR3 is TGCGCCAGCAGCCTCCAACAGGAGGTCGCGCCCCTCCACTTT. It encodes CASSLQQEVAPLHF. The genes are TRBV4-1 and TRBJ1-6, with a weak D call TRBD1 (5 bases). Trimming removed 4 bases at V and 13 bases at J, with 17 bases between. The CDR3 extends over 14 amino acids. CDR1 MGHRA and CDR2 YSYEKL come from the germline V gene.

CDR3 coding DNA: TGTGCCAGCAGCTGGGCCACTGAAGCTTTCTTT. Amino acids: CASSWATEAFF. The chain uses TRBV13 and TRBJ1-1; D not resolved. Germline V lookup: CDR1 PRHDT, CDR2 FYEKMQ (reference sequence). The CDR3 spans 11 residues. V was shortened by 4 bases and J by 4 bases, with 4 bases between the two germline ends.

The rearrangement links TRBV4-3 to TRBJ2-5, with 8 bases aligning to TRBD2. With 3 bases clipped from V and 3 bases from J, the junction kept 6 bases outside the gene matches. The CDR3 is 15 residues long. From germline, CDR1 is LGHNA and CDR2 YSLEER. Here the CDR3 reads CASSQAGTREETQYF. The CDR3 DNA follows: TGCGCCAGCAGCCAGGCCGGGACTAGAGAAGAGACCCAGTACTTC.

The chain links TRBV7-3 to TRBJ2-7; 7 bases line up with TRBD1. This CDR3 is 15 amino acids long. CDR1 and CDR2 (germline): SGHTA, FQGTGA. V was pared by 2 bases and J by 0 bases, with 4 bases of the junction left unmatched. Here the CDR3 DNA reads TGTGCCAGCAGCTTATTAGGGGGCACCTCCTACGAGCAGTACTTC. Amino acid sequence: CASSLLGGTSYEQYF.

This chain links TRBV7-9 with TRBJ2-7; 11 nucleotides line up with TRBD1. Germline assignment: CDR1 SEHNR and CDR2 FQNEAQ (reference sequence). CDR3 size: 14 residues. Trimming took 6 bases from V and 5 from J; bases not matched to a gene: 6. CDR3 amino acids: CASSYGTGGDEQYF. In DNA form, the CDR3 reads TGTGCCAGCAGTTATGGGACAGGGGGAGACGAGCAGTACTTC. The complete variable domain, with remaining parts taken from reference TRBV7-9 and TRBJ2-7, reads DTGVSQNPRHKITKRGQNVTFRCDPISEHNRLYWYRQTLGQGPEFLTYFQNEAQLEKSRLLSDRFSAERPKGSFSTLEIQRTEQGDSAMYLCASSYGTGGDEQYFGPGTRLTVT.

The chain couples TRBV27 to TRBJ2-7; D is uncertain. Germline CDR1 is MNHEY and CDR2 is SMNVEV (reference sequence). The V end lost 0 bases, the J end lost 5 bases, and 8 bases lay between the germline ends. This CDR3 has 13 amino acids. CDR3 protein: CASSLSLDHEQYF. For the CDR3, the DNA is TGTGCCAGCAGTTTATCCTTGGACCACGAGCAGTACTTC.

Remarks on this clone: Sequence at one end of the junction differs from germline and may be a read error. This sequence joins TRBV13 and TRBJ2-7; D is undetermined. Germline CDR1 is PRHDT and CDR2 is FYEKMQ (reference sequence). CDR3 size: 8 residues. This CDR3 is CASTHSHF. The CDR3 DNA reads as TGTGCCAGCACCCATAGCCACTTC.

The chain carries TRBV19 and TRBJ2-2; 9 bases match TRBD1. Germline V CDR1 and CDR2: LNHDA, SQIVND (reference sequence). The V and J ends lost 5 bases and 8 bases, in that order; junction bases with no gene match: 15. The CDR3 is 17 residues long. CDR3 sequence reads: CASSFWWDRAVSGELFF. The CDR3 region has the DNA TGTGCCAGTAGTTTTTGGTGGGACAGGGCCGTGTCGGGGGAGCTGTTTTTT.

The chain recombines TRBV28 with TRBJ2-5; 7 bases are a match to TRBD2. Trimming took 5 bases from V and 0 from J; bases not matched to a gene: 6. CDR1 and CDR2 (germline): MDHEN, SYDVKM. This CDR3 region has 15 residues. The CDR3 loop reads CASSLWGGYQETQYF. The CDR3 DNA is TGTGCCAGCAGTCTTTGGGGGGGGTACCAAGAGACCCAGTACTTC. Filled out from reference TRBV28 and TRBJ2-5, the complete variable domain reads DVKVTQSSRYLVKRTGEKVFLECVQDMDHENMFWYRQDPGLGLRLIYFSYDVKMKEKGDIPEGYSVSREKKERFSLILESASTNQTSMYLCASSLWGGYQETQYFGPGTRLLVL.

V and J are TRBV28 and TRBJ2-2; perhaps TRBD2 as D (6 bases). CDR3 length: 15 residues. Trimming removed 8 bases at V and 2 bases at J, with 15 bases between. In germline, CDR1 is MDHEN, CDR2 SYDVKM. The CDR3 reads CASFPGTLNTGELFF. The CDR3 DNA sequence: TGTGCCAGCTTTCCCGGGACTCTTAACACCGGGGAGCTGTTTTTT.

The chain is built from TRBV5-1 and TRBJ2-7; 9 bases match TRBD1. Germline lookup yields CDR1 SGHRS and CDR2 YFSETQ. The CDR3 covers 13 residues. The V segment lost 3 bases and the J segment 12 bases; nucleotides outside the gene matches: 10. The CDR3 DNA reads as TGCGCCAGCAGCTGGGAGGACAGGGGCAAGCGGTACTTC. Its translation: CASSWEDRGKRYF.

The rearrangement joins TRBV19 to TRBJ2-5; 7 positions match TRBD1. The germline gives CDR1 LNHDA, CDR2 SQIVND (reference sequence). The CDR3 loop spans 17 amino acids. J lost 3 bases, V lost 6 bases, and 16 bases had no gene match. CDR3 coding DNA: TGTGCCAGTAGCCCGGGACAGAGACCTCTCCGCGAAGAGACCCAGTACTTC. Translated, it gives CASSPGQRPLREETQYF.

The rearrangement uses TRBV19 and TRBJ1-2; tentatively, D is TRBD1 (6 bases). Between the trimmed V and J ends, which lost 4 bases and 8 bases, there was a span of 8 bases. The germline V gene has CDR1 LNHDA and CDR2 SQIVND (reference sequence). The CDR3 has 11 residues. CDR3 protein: CASSRGRGYTF. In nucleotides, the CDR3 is TGTGCCAGTAGTAGGGGGCGCGGCTACACCTTC.

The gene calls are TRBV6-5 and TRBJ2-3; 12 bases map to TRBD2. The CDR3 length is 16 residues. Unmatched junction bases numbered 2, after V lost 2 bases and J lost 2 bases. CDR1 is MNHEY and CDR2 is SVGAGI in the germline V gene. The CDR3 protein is CASSYGLAGITDTQYF. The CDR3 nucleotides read TGTGCCAGCAGTTACGGACTAGCGGGGATCACAGATACGCAGTATTTT.

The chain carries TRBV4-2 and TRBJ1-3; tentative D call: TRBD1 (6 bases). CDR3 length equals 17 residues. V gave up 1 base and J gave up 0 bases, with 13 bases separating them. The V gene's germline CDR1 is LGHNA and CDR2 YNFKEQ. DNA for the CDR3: TGTGCCAGCAGCCAAGCCCCCCGGACAGACTCTGGAAACACCATATATTTT. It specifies CASSQAPRTDSGNTIYF.

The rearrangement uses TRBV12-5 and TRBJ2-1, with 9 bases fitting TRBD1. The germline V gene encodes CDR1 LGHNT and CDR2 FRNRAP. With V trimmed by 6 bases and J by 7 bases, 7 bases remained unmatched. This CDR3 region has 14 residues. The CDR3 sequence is CASGRGTGPNEQFF. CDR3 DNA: TGTGCTAGTGGCCGCGGGACAGGGCCGAATGAGCAGTTCTTC.

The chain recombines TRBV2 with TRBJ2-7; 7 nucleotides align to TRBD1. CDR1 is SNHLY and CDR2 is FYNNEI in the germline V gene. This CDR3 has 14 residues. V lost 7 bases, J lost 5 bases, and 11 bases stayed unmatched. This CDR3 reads CASIRKDRDHEQYF. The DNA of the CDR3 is TGTGCCAGCATTAGGAAAGACAGGGACCACGAGCAGTACTTC.

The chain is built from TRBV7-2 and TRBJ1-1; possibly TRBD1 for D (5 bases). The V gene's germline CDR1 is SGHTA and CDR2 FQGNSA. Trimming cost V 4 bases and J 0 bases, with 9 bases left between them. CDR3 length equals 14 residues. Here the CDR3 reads CASSSGTVNTEAFF. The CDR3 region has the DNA TGTGCCAGCAGCTCCGGGACGGTGAACACTGAAGCTTTCTTT.